This entry is about one T cell receptor beta chain. Antigen unknown. A much larger clone lies a single base off, so this may be a read error. Other nucleotide sequences from this sample produce the same CDR3. This sample is drawn from a study of metastatic and nonmetastatic thyroid tumors. Background on the study: It was across blood and tumor or nodule tissue from malignant and benign thyroid patients that repertoires were compared.

Original processing methods: For papillary thyroid cancer, a distant-metastasis classifier was constructed from CDR3 differences observed across clinicopathological groups. TCRdb re-clonotyped the PCR reads through MiXCR. TCRdb's processing, not the authors', yielded these V and J calls. This table holds some 16,000 clones, 15% to 19% found once. Among the patients, none had received any treatment before thyroid surgery. This CDR3 has 14 residues. J gave up 2 bases and V 6 bases, and 3 bases lay outside the gene matches. Germline V gene data show CDR1 as LNHDA and CDR2 as SQIVND (reference sequence). Notes on the study in general: When malignant thyroid tumors were compared with benign nodules, TCR beta diversity was reportedly significantly higher in the malignant tumors. This held in both blood and tumor samples.

The sample comprised blood. The source is a female donor with papillary thyroid cancer or a benign thyroid nodule (not recorded which). Some clones in this sample may be carry-over from other donors' samples. V and J are TRBV19 and TRBJ1-5, with 8 positions matching TRBD1. For the CDR3, the DNA is TGTGCCAGTAGCGACAGGGGTGGCAATCAGCCCCAGCATTTT. Its protein product is CASSDRGGNQPQHF.